A selection of T cell receptor beta chains follows, all from one sample in a study of blood T cell repertoires in COVID-19. Repertoires were generated with immunoSEQ multiplex PCR, while TCRdb's copy carries only in-frame clones and drops some. The sample shows tens of thousands of clones, 80% to 90% of them seen only once. Specimen: peripheral blood. These receptors were obtained from a human donor in a cohort sampled during active COVID-19. The CDR3 runs from the conserved cysteine through the conserved F or W. A D gene is named only where the DNA matches it firmly.

v_call,d_call,j_call,cdr3_nt,cdr3_aa
TRBV2,-,TRBJ2-1,TGTGCCAGCAGGGCCCGGGGGTCCTACAATGAGCAGTTCTTC,CASRARGSYNEQFF
TRBV10-2,-,TRBJ2-7,TGCGCCAGCAGTGAGGAGGGAGGGGGATCCCACGAGCAGTACTTC,CASSEEGGGSHEQYF
TRBV27,TRBD1,TRBJ1-1,TGTGCCAGCAGCTGGACAGGGGGCACTGAAGCTTTCTTT,CASSWTGGTEAFF
TRBV9,TRBD2,TRBJ2-2,TGTGCCAGCAGCGTAGGGCGACTAGCGGGAAGGAACACCGGGGAGCTGTTTTTT,CASSVGRLAGRNTGELFF
TRBV5-6,-,TRBJ1-6,TGTGCCAGCAGCATGCAGGGCACTACCTATAATTCACCCCTCCACTTT,CASSMQGTTYNSPLHF
TRBV28,-,TRBJ2-7,TGTGCCAGCAGCCAAGTCAGCGGGGAGCAGTACTTC,CASSQVSGEQYF
TRBV6-5,TRBD2,TRBJ2-3,TGTGCCAGCAGTTCCCTCGAGGCGGGGGGACGAGATACGCAGTATTTT,CASSSLEAGGRDTQYF
TRBV24-1,TRBD2,TRBJ2-3,TGTGCCACCAGTGAGCAAGGAGCGGGGGGCCCAGATACGCAGTATTTT,CATSEQGAGGPDTQYF
TRBV29-1,-,TRBJ2-2,TGCAGCGTTGAACGGACAGCGAACACCGGGGAGCTGTTTTTT,CSVERTANTGELFF
TRBV7-8,-,TRBJ2-5,TGTGCCAGCACCCGAGACAGCGGAGAGACCCAGTACTTC,CASTRDSGETQYF